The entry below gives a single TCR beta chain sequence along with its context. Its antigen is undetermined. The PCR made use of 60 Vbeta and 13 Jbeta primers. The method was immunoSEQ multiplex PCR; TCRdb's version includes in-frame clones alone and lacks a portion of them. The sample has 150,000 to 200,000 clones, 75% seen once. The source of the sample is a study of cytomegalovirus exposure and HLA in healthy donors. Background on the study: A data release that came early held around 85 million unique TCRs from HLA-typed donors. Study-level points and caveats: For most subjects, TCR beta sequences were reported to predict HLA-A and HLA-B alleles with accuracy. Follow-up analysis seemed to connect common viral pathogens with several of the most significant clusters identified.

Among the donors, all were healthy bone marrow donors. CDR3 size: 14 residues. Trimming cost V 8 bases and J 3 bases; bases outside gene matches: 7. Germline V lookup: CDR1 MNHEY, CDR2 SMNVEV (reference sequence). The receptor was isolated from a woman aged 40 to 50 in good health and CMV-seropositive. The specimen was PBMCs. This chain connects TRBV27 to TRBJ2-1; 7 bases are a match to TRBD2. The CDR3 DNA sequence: TGTGCCAGCCGGAGCGGGATCCACTACAATGAGCAGTTCTTC. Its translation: CASRSGIHYNEQFF.